The sequence of this T cell receptor (beta chain) was determined in a study of CD8 T cells in Susac syndrome. When the RNA was reverse transcribed, random hexamers were used with an input of about 0.45 to 1 ug. Across 54 Vbeta and 13 Jbeta, immunoSEQ multiplex PCR amplified TCR beta CDR3. TCRdb analysed the immunoSEQ multiplex PCR reads with MiXCR anew, one entry per CDR3 protein. Of some 160,000 distinct CDR3 sequences detected, roughly 96% appear once; the ten largest clones hold roughly 0.16%. The germline V gene has CDR1 DFQATT and CDR2 SNEGSKA (reference sequence). V was trimmed by 3 bases and J by 0 bases, leaving 12 bases between them. CDR3 length: 14 amino acids.

The sequence derives from a human donor with multiple sclerosis. The chain uses TRBV20-1 and TRBJ2-7, with a possible D match to TRBD1 (5 bases). Sequencing was done on a sample of CD8+ T cells from PBMCs. For the CDR3, the DNA is TGCAGTGCTAGGGGCAGGGATGGCTCCTACGAGCAGTACTTC. This gives the protein CSARGRDGSYEQYF.